The 26 T cell receptor beta chains listed next were all sequenced from one sample in a study of T cell changes during pregnancy in multiple sclerosis. Repertoires were generated with immunoSEQ multiplex PCR, while TCRdb's copy carries only in-frame clones and drops some. The sample consists of tens of thousands of clones, 93% of them appearing once. The starting material was peripheral blood, obtained after pregnancy. These receptors were collected from a female donor with multiple sclerosis, enrolled in a pregnancy study.

Concerning this clone itself: The junction shows a germline mismatch at one end, possibly a read error. The V call is TRBV14, the J call TRBJ2-1; a possible D gene is TRBD1 (5 bases). CDR1 SGHDN and CDR2 FVKESK come from the germline V gene. The CDR3 is made up of 12 amino acids. The CDR3: CASSQGGNERFF. CDR3 bases: TGTGCCAGCAGCCAAGGGGGCAATGAGCGGTTCTTC. The entire variable domain, with the rest obtained from reference TRBV14 and TRBJ2-1, is as follows: EAGVTQFPSHSVIEKGQTVTLRCDPISGHDNLYWYRRVMGKEIKFLLHFVKESKQDESGMPNNRFLAERTGGTYSTLKVQPAELEDSGVYFCASSQGGNERFFGPGTRLTVL.

The chain recombines TRBV5-1 with TRBJ2-3, with TRBD2 matching 10 bases. This CDR3 contains 17 residues. Germline V gene sequence: CDR1 SGHRS, CDR2 YFSETQ. V dropped 4 bases and J dropped 4; count of bases not matched to a gene: 12. CDR3 loop: CASSMGVLAGNSDTQYF. The CDR3 DNA reads as TGCGCCAGCAGCATGGGAGTACTAGCGGGAAACTCAGATACGCAGTATTTT.

The V and J genes are TRBV11-3 and TRBJ2-3, with D perhaps TRBD1 (5 bases). Trimming pared 5 bases from V and 2 bases from J, leaving 17 bases between. The CDR3 is 16 amino acids. The V gene's germline CDR1 is SGHNT and CDR2 YENEEA. CDR3 residues: CASSPMGLVITDTQYF. The CDR3 DNA is TGTGCCAGCAGCCCCATGGGGCTAGTTATCACAGATACGCAGTATTTT.

The rearrangement joins TRBV5-4 to TRBJ2-3, with D perhaps matching TRBD2 (5 bases). The germline V and J ends were trimmed by 5 bases and 2 bases, with 18 bases remaining between them. The CDR3 spans 16 residues. From germline, CDR1 is SGHNT and CDR2 YYREEE (reference sequence). CDR3 sequence: CASSRTAGWDTDTQYF. In DNA form, the CDR3 reads TGTGCCAGCAGTAGAACGGCGGGCTGGGACACAGATACGCAGTATTTT.

The chain joins TRBV30 to TRBJ1-4; no firm D call. Trimming took 2 bases from V and 8 from J, leaving 6 bases between them. The CDR3 length is 11 residues. Germline CDR1 GTSNPN, CDR2 SVGIG (reference sequence). The DNA for the CDR3 is TGTGCCTGGAGTATCAGGGAAAAACTGTTTTTT. This codes for CAWSIREKLFF.

The chain carries TRBV10-3 and TRBJ2-7, with D possibly TRBD1 on 6 matching bases. The CDR3 extends over 13 amino acids. The germline gives CDR1 ENHRY, CDR2 SYGVKD. The V gene lost 5 bases and the J gene lost 3 bases, with 11 bases spanning the gap. DNA of the CDR3: TGTGCCATCAGTTACAGGGAGAACTACGAGCAGTACTTC. The encoded protein is CAISYRENYEQYF.

The CDR3 protein is CASSEWLNEQFF. CDR3 sequence (DNA): TGTGCCAGCAGTGAGTGGCTCAATGAGCAGTTCTTC. The genes are TRBV2 and TRBJ2-1, with D unresolved. The CDR3 covers 12 residues. Per the germline V gene, CDR1 is SNHLY and CDR2 is FYNNEI. Trimming cost V 3 bases and J 6 bases, with 6 bases left between them.

The genes are TRBV19 and TRBJ2-5; 7 nucleotides agree with TRBD1. Germline loops: CDR1 LNHDA, CDR2 SQIVND (reference sequence). Unmatched junction bases numbered 4, after V lost 8 bases and J lost 4 bases. The length of the CDR3 is 12 residues. In DNA form, the CDR3 reads TGTGCCAGTGCGACAGGGCGAGAGACCCAGTACTTC. Protein product: CASATGRETQYF.

The chain has TRBV19 and TRBJ1-4; the match to TRBD1 covers 12 bases. This CDR3 is 17 amino acids long. Germline CDR1 and CDR2: LNHDA and SQIVND (reference sequence). V shed 7 bases and J 7 bases; nucleotides not matched to a gene: 13. CDR3 amino acids: CASKSGDRGRRSEKLFF. The CDR3 region has the DNA TGTGCCAGTAAATCCGGGGACAGGGGGCGAAGGAGTGAAAAACTGTTTTTT.

CDR3 bases: TGCGCCAGCAGCCAAGAAGGAACGGGAGGAGTTTTCATTGAGCAGTTCTTC. It translates to CASSQEGTGGVFIEQFF. The genes are TRBV4-3 and TRBJ2-1; 7 bases agree with TRBD2. V was pared by 0 bases and J by 9 bases, with 14 bases of the junction left unmatched. Germline CDR1 and CDR2: LGHNA and YSLEER. The CDR3 is 17 amino acids.

This clone was seen just once. V and J are TRBV6-4 and TRBJ2-1; 11 bases match TRBD2. CDR1 MRHNA and CDR2 SNTAGT come from the germline V gene. This CDR3 is 15 amino acids long. Unmatched junction bases numbered 7, after V lost 4 bases and J lost 8 bases. CDR3: CASSALAGASDEQFF. CDR3 DNA: TGTGCCAGCAGTGCACTAGCGGGAGCTAGCGATGAGCAGTTCTTC.

This chain links TRBV11-2 with TRBJ1-3, with TRBD1 matching over 7 bases. CDR3 length equals 16 residues. Germline CDR1 SGHAT, CDR2 FQNNGV. V lost 5 bases, J lost 4 bases, and 11 bases stayed unmatched. Here the CDR3 DNA reads TGTGCCAGCAGCCACCGACAGGGCGAGTCGGGAAACACCATATATTTT. Translation: CASSHRQGESGNTIYF.

The chain has TRBV4-3 and TRBJ2-4; 11 bases agree with TRBD1. Germline trimming cut 0 bases from V and 1 base from J; bases unmatched to any gene: 2. Per germline, CDR1 LGHNA and CDR2 YSLEER. CDR3 length equals 17 residues. For the CDR3, the DNA is TGCGCCAGCAGCCAAGAGGGACAGGGGGTGGCCAAAAACATTCAGTACTTC. Translating it yields CASSQEGQGVAKNIQYF.

The chain employs TRBV5-6 and TRBJ2-6; the D gene is possibly TRBD1 (6 bases). In germline, CDR1 is SGHDT, CDR2 YYEEEE. V lost 3 bases and J lost 1, with 8 bases in between. CDR3 length: 15 amino acids. This chain's CDR3 is CASSYRVSGANVLTF. The CDR3, as DNA: TGTGCCAGCAGCTACAGGGTGTCTGGGGCCAACGTCCTGACTTTC.

The chain joins TRBV4-3 to TRBJ2-5; 8 bases are shared with TRBD2. V was clipped by 0 bases and J by 5 bases; unmatched bases: 8. The CDR3 length is 16 residues. Germline values: CDR1 LGHNA, CDR2 YSLEER. The CDR3 spells CASSQDPSGRSETQYF. The CDR3 bases are TGCGCCAGCAGCCAAGATCCCAGCGGGAGATCTGAGACCCAGTACTTC.

This sequence joins TRBV4-3 and TRBJ2-5, with a possible D match to TRBD2 (7 bases). This CDR3 spans 17 amino acids. Germline V CDR1 and CDR2: LGHNA, YSLEER. The V end was cut by 0 bases, the J end by 5 bases, with 19 bases between. The CDR3 region has the DNA TGCGCCAGCAGCCAAGATCTGGCGAGGGCGGGGGCCGAGACCCAGTACTTC. Translated: CASSQDLARAGAETQYF.

This chain uses TRBV25-1 with TRBJ2-2; tentatively, D is TRBD1 (5 bases). The germline V and J ends were trimmed by 3 bases and 2 bases, with 13 bases remaining between them. There are 16 residues in the CDR3. Germline V lookup: CDR1 MGHDK, CDR2 SYGVNS. CDR3 bases: TGTGCCAGCAGTGATGGGGCGGACCCTAACACCGGGGAGCTGTTTTTT. It yields the protein CASSDGADPNTGELFF.

This clone was recorded a few times. The rearrangement links TRBV2 to TRBJ1-5; perhaps TRBD1 as D (6 bases). CDR3 length: 13 amino acids. Per the germline V gene, CDR1 is SNHLY and CDR2 is FYNNEI. The ends were cut back, 4 bases at V and 4 bases at J, with 8 bases in the middle. The CDR3 DNA reads TGTGCCAGCAGTGGCAGGGGTAATCAGCCCCAGCATTTT. This codes for CASSGRGNQPQHF.

This clone appeared a single time. This chain joins TRBV5-4 and TRBJ2-5, with D uncertain. Trimming shortened V by 0 bases and J by 3 bases, and 9 bases separated the two germline ends. There are 14 residues in the CDR3. CDR1 and CDR2 from the germline V gene are SGHNT and YYREEE (reference sequence). In DNA form, the CDR3 reads TGTGCCAGCAGCTTGGAGATTCAGAAAGAGACCCAGTACTTC. Its protein product is CASSLEIQKETQYF.

The rearrangement uses TRBV5-6 and TRBJ2-7; 7 bases align to TRBD1. Germline-derived CDR1 and CDR2 are SGHDT and YYEEEE. Unmatched junction bases numbered 2, after V lost 2 bases and J lost 3 bases. The CDR3 has 13 residues. In nucleotides, the CDR3 is TGTGCCAGCAGCTTTTGGACAGGCTACGAGCAGTACTTC. It is translated as CASSFWTGYEQYF.

This chain uses TRBV5-1 with TRBJ2-5, with TRBD2 matching 14 bases. Trimming took 3 bases from V and 1 from J; bases not matched to a gene: 8. The germline gives CDR1 SGHRS, CDR2 YFSETQ. The CDR3 sequence is 18 residues long. The CDR3 DNA is TGCGCCAGCAGCTATGGGACTAGCGGGAGCCCTCCCCAAGAGACCCAGTACTTC. Protein sequence: CASSYGTSGSPPQETQYF.

V and J are TRBV19 and TRBJ1-5; a possible D gene is TRBD1 (6 bases). V was cut by 4 bases and J by 4 bases, with 14 bases left in between. The CDR3 extends over 15 amino acids. Germline loops: CDR1 LNHDA, CDR2 SQIVND (reference sequence). In DNA form, the CDR3 reads TGTGCCAGTAGTACAGATGGCCAGGGGAATCAGCCCCAGCATTTT. It codes for CASSTDGQGNQPQHF.

The V call is TRBV18, the J call TRBJ1-2; TRBD1 aligns across 9 bases. V lost 3 bases, J lost 4 bases, and 12 bases stayed unmatched. This CDR3 is built from 17 residues. Germline V lookup: CDR1 KGHSH, CDR2 LQKENI. This chain's CDR3 is CASSPGTGSILGYGYTF. For the CDR3, the DNA is TGTGCCAGCTCACCCGGGACAGGGTCAATCCTCGGCTATGGCTACACCTTC. Using reference TRBV18 and TRBJ1-2 for the parts outside the CDR3, the full variable domain is NAGVMQNPRHLVRRRGQEARLRCSPMKGHSHVYWYRQLPEEGLKFMVYLQKENIIDESGMPKERFSAEFPKEGPSILRIQQVVRGDSAAYFCASSPGTGSILGYGYTFGSGTRLTVV.

V gene TRBV11-1 combines with J gene TRBJ1-1; TRBD1 might be the D (6 bases). The CDR3 runs to 15 residues. The V and J ends lost 4 bases and 4 bases respectively, with 16 bases between them. Germline-derived CDR1 and CDR2 are SGHAT and FQDESV (reference sequence). The CDR3 region has the DNA TGTGCCAGCAGCTCAACTACAGGGAGAGTCACTGAAGCTTTCTTT. It translates to CASSSTTGRVTEAFF.

The chain carries TRBV15 and TRBJ2-6; possibly TRBD1 for D (5 bases). Trimming stripped 4 bases from V and 0 bases from J, with 10 bases between. The CDR3 extends over 16 amino acids. Germline values: CDR1 LNHNV, CDR2 YYDKDF (reference sequence). CDR3 amino acids: CATSNYRGSGANVLTF. The CDR3 DNA follows: TGTGCCACCAGCAACTATAGGGGCTCTGGGGCCAACGTCCTGACTTTC.

The rearrangement links TRBV1 to TRBJ2-6; TRBD2 is the table's D call and was not checked against the DNA. TRBV1 is noted as a pseudogene. The CDR3 length is 14 residues. CDR3: CTSSASGRANVLTF. The CDR3 DNA reads as TGCACCAGCAGTGCTTCGGGTCGGGCCAACGTCCTGACTTTC.